This T cell receptor beta chain was identified during a study of blood T cell repertoires in COVID-19. The table came from immunoSEQ multiplex PCR; TCRdb's copy has only in-frame clones and leaves some out. The profile covers 490,000 or so clones, with roughly 90% appearing a single time and 1.8% taken by the ten largest. CDR1 and CDR2 (germline): LNHDA, SQIVND (reference sequence). The ends lost 5 bases at V and 4 bases at J; junction bases unmatched: 10. The CDR3 totals 16 residues. The sequencing input was PBMCs or T cells enriched from blood (not recorded which). The chain is built from TRBV19 and TRBJ1-2; 10 bases are a match to TRBD1. The sequence was obtained from a middle-aged woman who had recovered from COVID-19. DNA of the CDR3: TGTGCCAGTAGTCACCGACAGGGGGCCATTTCCTATGGCTACACCTTC. Translation gives CASSHRQGAISYGYTF.